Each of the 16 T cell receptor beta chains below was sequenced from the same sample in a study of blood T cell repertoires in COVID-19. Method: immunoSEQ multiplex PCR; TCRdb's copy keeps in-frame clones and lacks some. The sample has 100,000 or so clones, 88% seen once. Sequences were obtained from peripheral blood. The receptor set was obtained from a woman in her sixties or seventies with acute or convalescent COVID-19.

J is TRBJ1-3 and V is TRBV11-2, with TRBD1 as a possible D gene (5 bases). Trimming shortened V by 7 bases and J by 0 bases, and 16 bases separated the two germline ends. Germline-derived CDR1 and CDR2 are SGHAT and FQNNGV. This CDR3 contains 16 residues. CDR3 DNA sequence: TGTGCCAGCACCCCGGGGGGAAGGGACTCTGGAAACACCATATATTTT. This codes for CASTPGGRDSGNTIYF.

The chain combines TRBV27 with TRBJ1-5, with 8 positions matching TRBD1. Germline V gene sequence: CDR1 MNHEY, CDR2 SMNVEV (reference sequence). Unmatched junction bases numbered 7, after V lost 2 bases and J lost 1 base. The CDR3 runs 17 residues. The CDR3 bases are TGTGCCAGCAGTTTACGGGCAGGGGGCTGGAGCAATCAGCCCCAGCATTTT. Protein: CASSLRAGGWSNQPQHF.

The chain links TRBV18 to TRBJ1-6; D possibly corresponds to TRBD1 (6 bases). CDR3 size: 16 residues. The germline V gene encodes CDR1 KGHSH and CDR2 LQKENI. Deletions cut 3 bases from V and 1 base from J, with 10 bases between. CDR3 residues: CASSPTGQSYNSPLHF. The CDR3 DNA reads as TGTGCCAGCTCACCTACAGGACAGTCCTATAATTCACCCCTCCACTTT.

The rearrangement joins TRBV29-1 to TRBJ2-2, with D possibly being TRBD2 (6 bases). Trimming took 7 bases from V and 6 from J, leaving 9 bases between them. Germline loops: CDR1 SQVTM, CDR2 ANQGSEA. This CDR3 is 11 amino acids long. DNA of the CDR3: TGCAGCGCCTGGGGGGCCGGGGAGCTGTTTTTT. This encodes CSAWGAGELFF.

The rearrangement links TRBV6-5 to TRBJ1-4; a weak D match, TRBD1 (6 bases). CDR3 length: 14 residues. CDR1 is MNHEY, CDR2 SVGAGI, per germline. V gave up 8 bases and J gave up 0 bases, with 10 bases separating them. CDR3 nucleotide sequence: TGTGCCAGCCACACAGGGACAACTAATGAAAAACTGTTTTTT. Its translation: CASHTGTTNEKLFF.

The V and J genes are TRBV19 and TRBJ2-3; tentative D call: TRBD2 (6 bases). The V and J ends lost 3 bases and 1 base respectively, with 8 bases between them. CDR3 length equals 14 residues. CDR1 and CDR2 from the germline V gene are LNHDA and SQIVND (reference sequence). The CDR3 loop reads CASSIPGGTDTQYF. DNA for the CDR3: TGTGCCAGTAGTATCCCGGGAGGCACAGATACGCAGTATTTT.

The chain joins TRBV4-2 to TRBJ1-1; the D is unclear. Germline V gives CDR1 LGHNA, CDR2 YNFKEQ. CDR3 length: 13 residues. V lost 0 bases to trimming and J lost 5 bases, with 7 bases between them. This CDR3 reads CASSQDTQTEAFF. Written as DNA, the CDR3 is TGTGCCAGCAGCCAAGATACACAGACTGAAGCTTTCTTT.

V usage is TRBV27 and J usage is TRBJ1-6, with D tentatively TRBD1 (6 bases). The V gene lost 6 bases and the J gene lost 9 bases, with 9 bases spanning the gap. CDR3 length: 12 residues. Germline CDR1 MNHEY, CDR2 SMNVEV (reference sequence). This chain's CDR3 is CASRVGASPLHF. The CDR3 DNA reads TGTGCCAGCAGGGTGGGGGCTTCACCCCTCCACTTT.

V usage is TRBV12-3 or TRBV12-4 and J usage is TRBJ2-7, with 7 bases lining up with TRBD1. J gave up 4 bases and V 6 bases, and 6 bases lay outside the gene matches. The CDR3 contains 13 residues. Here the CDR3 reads CASSLGTVYEQYF. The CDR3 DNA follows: TGTGCCAGCAGCCTTGGGACAGTTTACGAGCAGTACTTC.

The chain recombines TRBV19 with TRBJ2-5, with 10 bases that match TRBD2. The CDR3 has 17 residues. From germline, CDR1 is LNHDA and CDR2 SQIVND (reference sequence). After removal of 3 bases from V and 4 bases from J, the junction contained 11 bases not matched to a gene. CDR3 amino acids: CASSMASGRALPETQYF. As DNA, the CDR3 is TGTGCCAGTAGTATGGCGAGCGGGAGGGCCTTACCAGAGACCCAGTACTTC. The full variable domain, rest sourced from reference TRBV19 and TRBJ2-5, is DGGITQSPKYLFRKEGQNVTLSCEQNLNHDAMYWYRQDPGQGLRLIYYSQIVNDFQKGDIAEGYSVSREKKESFPLTVTSAQKNPTAFYLCASSMASGRALPETQYFGPGTRLLVL.

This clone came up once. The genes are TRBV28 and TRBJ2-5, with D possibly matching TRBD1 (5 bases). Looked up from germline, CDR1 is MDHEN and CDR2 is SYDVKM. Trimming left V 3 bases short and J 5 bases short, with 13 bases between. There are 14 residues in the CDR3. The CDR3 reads CASSFLGAWETQYF. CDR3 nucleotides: TGTGCCAGCAGTTTCCTAGGGGCGTGGGAGACCCAGTACTTC.

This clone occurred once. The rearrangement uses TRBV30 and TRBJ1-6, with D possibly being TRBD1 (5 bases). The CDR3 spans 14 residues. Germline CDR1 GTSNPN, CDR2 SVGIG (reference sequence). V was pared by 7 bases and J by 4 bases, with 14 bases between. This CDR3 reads CAFYRGSYNSPLHF. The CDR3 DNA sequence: TGTGCCTTTTACCGGGGGTCTTATAATTCACCCCTCCACTTT.

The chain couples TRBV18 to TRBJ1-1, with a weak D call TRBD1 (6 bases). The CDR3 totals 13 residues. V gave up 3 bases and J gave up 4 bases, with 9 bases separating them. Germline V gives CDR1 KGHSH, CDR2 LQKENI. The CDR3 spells CASSPSRGTEAFF. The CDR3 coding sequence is TGTGCCAGCTCACCTAGCAGGGGCACTGAAGCTTTCTTT.

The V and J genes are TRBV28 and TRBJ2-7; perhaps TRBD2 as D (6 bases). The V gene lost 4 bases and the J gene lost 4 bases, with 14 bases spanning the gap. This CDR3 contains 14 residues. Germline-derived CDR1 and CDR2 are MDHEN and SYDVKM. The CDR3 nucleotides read TGTGCCAGCAGTTCCGGGACTCAGACGTACGAGCAGTACTTC. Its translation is CASSSGTQTYEQYF.

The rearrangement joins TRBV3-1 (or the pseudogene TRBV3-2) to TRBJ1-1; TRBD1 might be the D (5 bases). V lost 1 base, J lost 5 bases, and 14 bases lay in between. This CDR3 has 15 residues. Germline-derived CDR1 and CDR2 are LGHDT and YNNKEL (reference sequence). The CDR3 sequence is CASSQAEWGGTEAFF. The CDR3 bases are TGTGCCAGCAGCCAAGCGGAATGGGGGGGGACTGAAGCTTTCTTT.

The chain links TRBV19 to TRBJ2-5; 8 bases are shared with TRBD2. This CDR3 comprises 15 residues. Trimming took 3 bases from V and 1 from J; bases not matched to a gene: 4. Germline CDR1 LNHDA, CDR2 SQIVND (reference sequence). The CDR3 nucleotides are TGTGCCAGTAGTATGGGGAGCGGGAGCCAAGAGACCCAGTACTTC. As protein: CASSMGSGSQETQYF.